The present T cell receptor beta chain was sequenced within a study of shared clonotypes between healthy human individuals. Across the whole study: For every donor, three CD4 naive, three CD4 memory, two CD8 naive and one CD8 memory plates were used.

The assay used deep level. Here immunoSEQ multiplex PCR was the method, and the copy in TCRdb shows in-frame clones only, minus some. The data hold hundreds of thousands of clones, with roughly 98% observed a single time. The CDR3 has 15 amino acids. Germline CDR1 is MNHNS and CDR2 is SASEGT. V was shortened by 0 bases and J by 5 bases, with 13 bases between the two germline ends. Naive CD8 cells were CD45RO-negative, positively selected for CCR7, excluding terminally differentiated effector memory CD45RA+ cells. Worth noting for this clone: Its antigen is unidentified.

The study's findings and limits: Incompleteness in sorted-subset sequencing, despite large depth, was shown by rarefaction.

Specimen: naive CD8+ T cells sorted from blood. The sequence was collected from a young man in good health. The V gene is TRBV6-1, the J gene TRBJ1-2; D is perhaps TRBD1 (5 bases). The CDR3 DNA sequence: TGTGCCAGCAGTGAAGCGGTGTCAGGGAGATATGGCTACACCTTC. It specifies CASSEAVSGRYGYTF.